This TCR beta chain was identified in a study of human T cells and chemical hapten exposure. This clonotype showed up many times. V dropped 6 bases and J dropped 1; count of bases not matched to a gene: 5. The germline CDR1 and CDR2 sequences are MNHNY and SVGAGI (reference sequence). The CDR3 runs 15 residues. Each CDR3 protein gets one entry after TCRdb re-called the RACE reads with MiXCR. The profile shows roughly 90,000 distinct CDR3 sequences, around 9.9% of them singletons. Time point here: patch test 3, about 24 weeks after DPC sensitization. Treatment: therapeutic diphenylcyclopropenone sensitization with weekly scalp DPC.

The receptor was derived from a woman aged 25 to 39 with alopecia areata. Some clones in this sample may be carry-over from other donors' samples. V usage is TRBV6-6 and J usage is TRBJ2-1; 8 nucleotides align to TRBD1. This specimen consisted of whole blood, obtained in connection with sensitization to the hapten diphenylcyclopropenone (DPC). The CDR3 DNA reads TGTGCCAGCAGGCCTGGACAGGGTTCCTACAATGAGCAGTTCTTC. It codes for CASRPGQGSYNEQFF.